This T cell receptor beta chain was recorded in a study of beta chain features in type 1 diabetes. Study-wide findings and caveats: A potential influence of HLA type upon TCRB rearrangement remained unresolved herein. TCRB CDR3s were moderately but significantly shorter in Type 1 diabetes patients in all four CD4+ subsets.

Reverse transcribing all isolated RNA meant expressed TCRB transcripts were sequenced. Naive, central memory and regulatory T cell samples yielded roughly 3.6 million reads on average. Sequencing was performed with immunoSEQ multiplex PCR; in TCRdb, only in-frame clones are kept and a portion is missing. The sample lists 430,000 or so clones; 11% were seen once. J was trimmed by 2 bases and V by 2 bases; bases with no gene match: 7. Germline V lookup: CDR1 KGHSH, CDR2 LQKENI. CDR3 length equals 17 residues. There are a few counts of this clone. Its antigen is not known. The sequence was obtained from a woman under 30 in good health. This chain connects TRBV18 to TRBJ2-3; 10 bases map to TRBD1. The source material was naive CD4+ T cells from blood. CDR3 in DNA: TGTGCCAGCTCACCAGAGGTGGGACAGGGGTACACAGATACGCAGTATTTT. Protein sequence: CASSPEVGQGYTDTQYF. Full variable domain (remainder filled in from reference TRBV18 and TRBJ2-3): NAGVMQNPRHLVRRRGQEARLRCSPMKGHSHVYWYRQLPEEGLKFMVYLQKENIIDESGMPKERFSAEFPKEGPSILRIQQVVRGDSAAYFCASSPEVGQGYTDTQYFGPGTRLTVL.